The 3 T cell receptor beta chains given below trace back to one sample, sequenced in a study of blood T cell repertoires in COVID-19. Produced via immunoSEQ multiplex PCR; TCRdb's table is partial and in-frame only. The sample lists approximately 230,000 clones, 83% occurring once. The sample comprised peripheral blood. The receptors shown here come from a man at least 80 years old with acute or convalescent COVID-19.

The rearrangement links TRBV6-1 to TRBJ2-3, with 10 positions matching TRBD2. V was clipped by 0 bases and J by 1 base; unmatched bases: 1. The CDR3 loop spans 16 amino acids. CDR1 and CDR2 from the germline V gene are MNHNS and SASEGT. The CDR3 region has the DNA TGTGCCAGCAGTGAAGCTCTAGCGGGGGGCACAGATACGCAGTATTTT. This codes for CASSEALAGGTDTQYF.

This sequence joins TRBV19 and TRBJ2-1; 7 positions agree with TRBD2. CDR1 LNHDA and CDR2 SQIVND come from the germline V gene (reference sequence). Trimming took 4 bases from V and 2 from J; bases not matched to a gene: 5. The CDR3 totals 15 residues. The CDR3 loop is CASSTTSDTYNEQFF. The CDR3 DNA sequence: TGTGCCAGTAGTACTACTAGCGACACCTACAATGAGCAGTTCTTC.

This clone was observed a single time. The chain couples TRBV7-9 to TRBJ1-2, with D perhaps matching TRBD1 (6 bases). The CDR3 is made up of 12 amino acids. Trimming took off 1 base at V and 8 bases at J, with 8 bases between the two ends. CDR1 and CDR2 (germline): SEHNR, FQNEAQ (reference sequence). The chain's CDR3 is CASSLEGGGYTF. The CDR3 region has the DNA TGTGCCAGCAGCTTAGAAGGGGGAGGCTACACCTTC.